This TCR beta chain was obtained from a study of blood T cell repertoires in COVID-19. Study-wide background: Some COVID-19 samples were acute and others convalescent; all came from the United States, Italy and Spain.

CDR1 and CDR2 (germline): MRHNA, SNTAGT. V was clipped by 4 bases and J by 0 bases, with 9 bases between them. The CDR3 contains 14 residues. Produced via immunoSEQ multiplex PCR; TCRdb's table is partial and in-frame only. The sample has 200,000 to 300,000 clones, 86% seen once; the top ten hold about 1.7%. Sequencing was done on a sample of PBMCs or T cells enriched from blood (not recorded which). The TCR comes from a man aged 35 to 55 who had recovered from COVID-19. V is TRBV6-4 and J is TRBJ1-1; D is ambiguous. The CDR3 loop is CASSGGGLNTEAFF. CDR3 DNA sequence: TGTGCCAGCAGTGGGGGAGGGTTGAACACTGAAGCTTTCTTT.